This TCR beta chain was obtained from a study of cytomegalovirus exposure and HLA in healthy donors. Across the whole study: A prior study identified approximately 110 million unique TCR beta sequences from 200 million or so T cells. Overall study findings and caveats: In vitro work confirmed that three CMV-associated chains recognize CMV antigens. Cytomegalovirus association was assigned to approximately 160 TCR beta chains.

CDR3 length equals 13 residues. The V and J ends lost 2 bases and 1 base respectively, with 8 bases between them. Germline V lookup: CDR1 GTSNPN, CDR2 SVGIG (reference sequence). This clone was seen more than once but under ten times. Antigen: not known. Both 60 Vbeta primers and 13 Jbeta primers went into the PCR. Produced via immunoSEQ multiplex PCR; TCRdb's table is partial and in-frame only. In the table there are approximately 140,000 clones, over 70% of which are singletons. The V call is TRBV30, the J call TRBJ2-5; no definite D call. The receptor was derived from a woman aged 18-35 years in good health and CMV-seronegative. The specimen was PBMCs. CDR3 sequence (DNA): TGTGCCTGGAGTCGTCGTATCCAAGAGACCCAGTACTTC. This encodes CAWSRRIQETQYF.